The 4 T cell receptor beta chains in this list originate from one sample, sequenced in a study of blood T cells in healthy people across ages. A second PCR of 7 to 11 cycles used a sample-barcoded 5' primer and a J-beta primer mix. One entry per CDR3 protein results from TCRdb running MiXCR on the 5' RACE reads. Of almost 550,000 distinct CDR3 sequences listed, more than 20% are singletons. The same data also went into a second study, on T cells of mothers and their children.

Source material: blood. These receptors came from a boy aged 5-17 years in good health.

This clonotype was found a few times. The gene calls are TRBV6-5 and TRBJ1-3; D is unclear. Germline CDR1 and CDR2: MNHEY and SVGAGI. The ends were cut back, 3 bases at V and 3 bases at J, with 15 bases in the middle. This CDR3 spans 16 amino acids. CDR3 sequence (DNA): TGTGCCAGCAGTTATTCGGAACAGTCCGGTGGAAACACCATATATTTT. It yields the protein CASSYSEQSGGNTIYF.

This chain joins TRBV7-9 and TRBJ2-7; D ambiguous. V lost 5 bases, J lost 6 bases, and 11 bases lay in between. Germline-derived CDR1 and CDR2 are SEHNR and FQNEAQ (reference sequence). The CDR3 has 12 amino acids. Here the CDR3 reads CASSAPRTEQYF. DNA for the CDR3: TGTGCCAGCAGCGCCCCACGGACCGAGCAGTACTTC. The complete variable domain, with remaining parts taken from reference TRBV7-9 and TRBJ2-7, reads DTGVSQNPRHKITKRGQNVTFRCDPISEHNRLYWYRQTLGQGPEFLTYFQNEAQLEKSRLLSDRFSAERPKGSFSTLEIQRTEQGDSAMYLCASSAPRTEQYFGPGTRLTVT.

This chain uses TRBV28 with TRBJ2-5; D unresolved. The CDR3 sequence is 18 residues long. Germline V gene data show CDR1 as MDHEN and CDR2 as SYDVKM. The germline V and J ends were trimmed by 5 bases and 5 bases, with 27 bases remaining between them. CDR3 in DNA: TGTGCCAGCAGTCTATCCGCCCGGACCTTAAGGGAACTCGAGACCCAGTACTTC. Residues: CASSLSARTLRELETQYF.

The chain joins TRBV4-3 to TRBJ2-7; 9 bases align to TRBD1. Unmatched junction bases numbered 8, after V lost 3 bases and J lost 2 bases. The germline gives CDR1 LGHNA, CDR2 YSLEER. The CDR3 runs 16 residues. Here the CDR3 reads CASSHPGQGYAYEQYF. For the CDR3, the DNA is TGCGCCAGCAGCCACCCCGGACAGGGGTACGCCTACGAGCAGTACTTC.